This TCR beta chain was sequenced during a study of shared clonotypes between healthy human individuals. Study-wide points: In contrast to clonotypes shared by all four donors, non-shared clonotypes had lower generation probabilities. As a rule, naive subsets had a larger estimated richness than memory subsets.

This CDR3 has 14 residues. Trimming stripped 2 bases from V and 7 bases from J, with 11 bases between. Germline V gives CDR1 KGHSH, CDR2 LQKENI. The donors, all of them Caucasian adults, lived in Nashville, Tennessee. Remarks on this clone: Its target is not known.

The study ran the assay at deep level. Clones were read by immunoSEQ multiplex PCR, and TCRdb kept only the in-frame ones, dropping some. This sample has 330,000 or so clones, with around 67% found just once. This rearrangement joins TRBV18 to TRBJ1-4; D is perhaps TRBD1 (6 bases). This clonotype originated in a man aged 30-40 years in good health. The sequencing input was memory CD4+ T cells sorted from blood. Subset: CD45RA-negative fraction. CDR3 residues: CASSPSGGGEKLFF. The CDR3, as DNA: TGTGCCAGCTCACCATCGGGGGGCGGTGAAAAACTGTTTTTT.